Presented here are 20 T cell receptor beta chains from one specimen sequenced in a study of shared clonotypes between healthy human individuals. Only in-frame clones appear in the TCRdb table, and some are missing; sequencing was by immunoSEQ multiplex PCR. The sample has around 500,000 clones, about four fifths seen once; the top ten hold about 13%. Sequenced material: PBMCs. These receptors all stem from a middle-aged woman in good health. Some clones in this sample may be carry-over from other donors' samples.

The chain links TRBV5-5 to TRBJ2-7; TRBD1 or TRBD2 may be the D gene (6 bases each). Deletions cut 3 bases from V and 2 bases from J, with 15 bases between. This CDR3 is 15 amino acids long. Germline V gene data show CDR1 as SGHKS and CDR2 as YYEKEE (reference sequence). CDR3 nucleotide sequence: TGTGCCAGCAGCTGGAGGGACACGACCGCCTACGAGCAGTACTTC. Amino acids: CASSWRDTTAYEQYF.

The genes are TRBV11-3 and TRBJ2-3; tentatively, D is TRBD1 or TRBD2 (5 bases each). V was clipped by 5 bases and J by 1 base, with 19 bases between them. The V gene's germline CDR1 is SGHNT and CDR2 YENEEA. This CDR3 is built from 17 residues. The chain's CDR3 is CASSAGFGGLGTDTQYF. CDR3 DNA: TGTGCCAGCAGCGCAGGTTTTGGGGGTCTCGGCACAGATACGCAGTATTTT. Combining the CDR3 with reference TRBV11-3 and TRBJ2-3 gives the whole variable domain EAGVVQSPRYKIIEKKQPVAFWCNPISGHNTLYWYLQNLGQGPELLIRYENEEAVDDSQLPKDRFSAERLKGVDSTLKIQPAELGDSAVYLCASSAGFGGLGTDTQYFGPGTRLTVL.

This clone came up once. The genes are TRBV7-2 and TRBJ2-7; D may be TRBD2 (6 bases). The V and J ends lost 6 bases and 0 bases respectively, with 12 bases between them. The germline V gene encodes CDR1 SGHTA and CDR2 FQGNSA. The CDR3 has 14 amino acids. The CDR3 reads CASRRTKDSYEQYF. The CDR3 nucleotides read TGTGCCAGCAGACGGACTAAGGACTCCTACGAGCAGTACTTC.

Worth noting for this clone: Since no conserved phenylalanine or tryptophan closes the CDR3, a read error is the likely cause. The chain employs TRBV27 and TRBJ2-7; 7 positions match TRBD2. J gave up 0 bases and V 3 bases, and 11 bases lay outside the gene matches. The CDR3 contains 17 residues. Germline CDR1 MNHEY, CDR2 SMNVEV (reference sequence). CDR3 residues: CASSFEGGSDSSYEQYL. The CDR3, as DNA: TGTGCCAGCAGTTTTGAGGGCGGGAGCGATAGCTCCTACGAGCAGTACCTC.

The rearrangement links TRBV30 to TRBJ1-2; maybe TRBD1 (5 bases). V dropped 4 bases and J dropped 5 bases, with 23 bases sitting between them. CDR3 length: 16 amino acids. CDR1 GTSNPN and CDR2 SVGIG come from the germline V gene (reference sequence). The CDR3: CAWTSGGGTLGYGYTF. CDR3 DNA: TGTGCCTGGACCTCGGGGGGGGGTACCCTAGGGTATGGCTACACCTTC.

The chain recombines TRBV7-2 with TRBJ1-2; 8 nucleotides line up with TRBD1. CDR3 length: 14 residues. J was trimmed by 4 bases and V by 5 bases; bases with no gene match: 6. Germline V gene sequence: CDR1 SGHTA, CDR2 FQGNSA. CDR3 sequence: CASSQDRGGYGYTF. CDR3 in DNA: TGTGCCAGCAGCCAAGACAGGGGAGGCTATGGCTACACCTTC.

The rearrangement joins TRBV19 to TRBJ1-4, with D tentatively TRBD1 (5 bases). The germline V and J ends were trimmed by 2 bases and 7 bases, with 14 bases remaining between them. Germline lookup yields CDR1 LNHDA and CDR2 SQIVND (reference sequence). CDR3 length equals 15 residues. The CDR3 DNA is TGTGCCAGTAGTATATTACCGGGACTTAGTGAAAAACTGTTTTTT. Amino acid sequence: CASSILPGLSEKLFF.

V and J are TRBV18 and TRBJ1-5; D might be TRBD1 (5 bases). Germline V gives CDR1 KGHSH, CDR2 LQKENI. The length of the CDR3 is 17 residues. Between the trimmed V and J ends, which lost 2 bases and 2 bases, there was a span of 16 bases. The CDR3, as DNA: TGTGCCAGCTCACCAAACCCCCCCCAGGGCGGCAATCAGCCCCAGCATTTT. Encoded protein: CASSPNPPQGGNQPQHF. The complete variable domain, with remaining parts taken from reference TRBV18 and TRBJ1-5, reads NAGVMQNPRHLVRRRGQEARLRCSPMKGHSHVYWYRQLPEEGLKFMVYLQKENIIDESGMPKERFSAEFPKEGPSILRIQQVVRGDSAAYFCASSPNPPQGGNQPQHFGDGTRLSIL.

About this clone: This may arise from a read error, as a much more abundant clone is one base away. This sequence joins TRBV4-1 and TRBJ1-1, with D possibly being TRBD1 (5 bases). The CDR3 runs to 15 residues. The germline CDR1 and CDR2 sequences are MGHRA and YSYEKL. The CDR3 DNA is TGCGCCAGCACCGCGCCGGGACCCCAGCGCACTGAAACTTTCTTT. Amino acid sequence: CASTAPGPQRTETFF.

This clone was observed a handful of times. V gene TRBV5-4 combines with J gene TRBJ2-7; the D is unclear. The germline gives CDR1 SGHNT, CDR2 YYREEE (reference sequence). The CDR3 sequence is 13 residues long. Trimming stripped 0 bases from V and 7 bases from J, with 11 bases between. The CDR3 sequence: CASSLDLMGEQYF. Here the CDR3 DNA reads TGTGCCAGCAGCTTGGATTTAATGGGTGAGCAGTACTTC.

This clone was picked up one time. The chain employs TRBV28 and TRBJ2-3; D possibly corresponds to TRBD2 (7 bases). The CDR3 consists of 15 residues. The ends were cut back, 3 bases at V and 7 bases at J, with 17 bases in the middle. The germline CDR1 and CDR2 sequences are MDHEN and SYDVKM. The CDR3 sequence: CASSLAGAPRYTQYF. As DNA, the CDR3 is TGTGCCAGCAGTTTGGCGGGGGCCCCACGTTATACGCAGTATTTT.

The rearrangement uses TRBV14 and TRBJ2-2, with 9 positions matching TRBD2. Germline trimming cut 2 bases from V and 3 bases from J; bases unmatched to any gene: 1. Per the germline V gene, CDR1 is SGHDN and CDR2 is FVKESK. The CDR3 runs 15 residues. The CDR3 region has the DNA TGTGCCAGCAGCCAACGACTAGCGGACACCGGGGAGCTGTTTTTT. Its translation: CASSQRLADTGELFF.

The J gene is TRBJ1-2, the V gene TRBV13; D unresolved. Trimming removed 4 bases from V and 0 bases from J, with 9 bases in between. Germline CDR1 reads PRHDT; CDR2 reads FYEKMQ (reference sequence). The CDR3 extends over 14 amino acids. In nucleotides, the CDR3 is TGTGCCAGCAGCTGGGCCAGTGCTAACTATGGCTACACCTTC. Translating gives CASSWASANYGYTF.

The table lists this clone with a few counts. The identical CDR3 is also encoded by other nucleotide sequences in the sample. This chain joins TRBV7-9 and TRBJ2-7, with D possibly being TRBD1 (7 bases). V was cut by 5 bases and J by 6 bases, with 11 bases left in between. CDR1 is SEHNR and CDR2 is FQNEAQ in the germline V gene (reference sequence). The CDR3 contains 12 residues. Here the CDR3 reads CASSPQGGEQYF. The CDR3 DNA reads TGTGCCAGCAGCCCTCAGGGGGGCGAGCAGTACTTC.

This clone was found a few times. The chain employs TRBV7-8 and TRBJ2-1; D perhaps matches TRBD2 (5 bases). Trimming took 0 bases from V and 7 from J, leaving 10 bases between them. CDR3 length: 14 amino acids. From germline, CDR1 is SGHVS and CDR2 FQNEAQ. CDR3 amino acids: CASSLALARNEQFF. CDR3 sequence (DNA): TGTGCCAGCAGCTTAGCTTTAGCGAGAAATGAGCAGTTCTTC.

The genes are TRBV21-1 and TRBJ2-7; TRBD2 is the table's D call and was not checked against the DNA. TRBV21-1 is designated a pseudogene. The CDR3 contains 14 residues. The CDR3 region has the DNA TGTGCCACCCCCTACCTAGCGGAGCACTACGAGCAGTACTTC. Protein product: CATPYLAEHYEQYF.

The chain couples TRBV2 to TRBJ2-3; 8 bases align to TRBD2. The germline V gene encodes CDR1 SNHLY and CDR2 FYNNEI. Trimming at V came to 6 bases and at J to 3 bases, leaving 8 bases not matched to a gene. CDR3 length equals 15 residues. This CDR3 is CASSGLAGGTDTQYF. The CDR3 DNA sequence: TGTGCCAGCAGCGGTCTAGCGGGCGGGACAGATACGCAGTATTTT.

The CDR3 region is CASSANGGRKFF. The CDR3 DNA reads as TGTGCCAGCAGCGCAAATGGGGGGCGGAAGTTCTTC. This chain connects TRBV7-8 to TRBJ2-1; D tentatively reads TRBD1 or TRBD2 (6 bases each). The CDR3 is 12 amino acids. With 5 bases removed from V and 14 bases from J, the gap between germline ends came to 16 bases. CDR1 is SGHVS, CDR2 FQNEAQ, per germline.

The chain carries TRBV7-2 and TRBJ2-7; D may be TRBD2 (5 bases). V lost 1 base, J lost 5 bases, and 9 bases lay in between. The CDR3 has 13 residues. CDR1 and CDR2 (germline): SGHTA, FQGNSA. Here the CDR3 reads CASSLGPTNEQYF. The CDR3 region has the DNA TGTGCCAGCAGCTTAGGGCCGACTAACGAGCAGTACTTC. Full variable domain (rest looked up from reference TRBV7-2 and TRBJ2-7): GAGVSQSPSNKVTEKGKDVELRCDPISGHTALYWYRQSLGQGLEFLIYFQGNSAPDKSGLPSDRFSAERTGGSVSTLTIQRTQQEDSAVYLCASSLGPTNEQYFGPGTRLTVT.

V gene TRBV28 combines with J gene TRBJ1-1, with D unclear. There are 15 residues in the CDR3. The germline V gene encodes CDR1 MDHEN and CDR2 SYDVKM. The germline V and J ends were trimmed by 3 bases and 6 bases, with 17 bases remaining between them. The CDR3 sequence is CASSFFGGSVAEAFF. The CDR3 bases are TGTGCCAGCAGTTTTTTCGGAGGGTCGGTCGCTGAAGCTTTCTTT.